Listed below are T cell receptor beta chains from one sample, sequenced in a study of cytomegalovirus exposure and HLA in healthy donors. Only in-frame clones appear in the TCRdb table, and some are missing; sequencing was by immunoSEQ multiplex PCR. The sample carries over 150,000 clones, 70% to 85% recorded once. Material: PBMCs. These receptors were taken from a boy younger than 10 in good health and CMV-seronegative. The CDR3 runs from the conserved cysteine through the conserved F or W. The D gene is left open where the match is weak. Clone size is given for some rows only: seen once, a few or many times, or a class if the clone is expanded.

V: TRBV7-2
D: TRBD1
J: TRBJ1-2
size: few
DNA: TGTGCCAGCAGCCCAGCCGACAGGGGGCTTGGCTACACCTTC
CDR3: CASSPADRGLGYTF

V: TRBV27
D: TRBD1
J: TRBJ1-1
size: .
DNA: TGTGCCAGCAGTTACAGGGGAAAAGCTTTCTTT
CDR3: CASSYRGKAFF

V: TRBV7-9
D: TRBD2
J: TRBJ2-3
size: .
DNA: TGTGCCAGCAGCTCTGGACTAGCGGGGGGGGCAGATACGCAGTATTTT
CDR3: CASSSGLAGGADTQYF

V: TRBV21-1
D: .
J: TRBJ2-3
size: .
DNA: TGTGCCAGCAGCAAAAAAAGCGGGGGCACAGATACGCAGTATTTT
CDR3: CASSKKSGGTDTQYF

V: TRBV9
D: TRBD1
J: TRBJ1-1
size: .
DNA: TGTGCCAGCAGCCTGGACACAGGGGATGCTTTCTTT
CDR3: CASSLDTGDAFF

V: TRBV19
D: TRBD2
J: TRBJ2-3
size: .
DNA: TGTGCCAGTAGCGAAGCGGGGGAGAACACAGATACGCAGTATTTT
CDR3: CASSEAGENTDTQYF

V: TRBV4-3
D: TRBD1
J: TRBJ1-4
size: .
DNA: TGCACCAGCAGCCCAACAACCGGGACAGAGTATGAAAAACTGTTTTTT
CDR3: CTSSPTTGTEYEKLFF

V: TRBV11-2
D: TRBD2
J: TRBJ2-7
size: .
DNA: TGTGCCAGCAGCCTTCGAGGCGGGGGGACCAACGAGCAGTACTTC
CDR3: CASSLRGGGTNEQYF

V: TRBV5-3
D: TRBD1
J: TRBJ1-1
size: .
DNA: TGTGCCAGAAGCCTTTTTCAGGGGGGACCCCCTAATTCTGAAGCTTTCTTT
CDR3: CARSLFQGGPPNSEAFF

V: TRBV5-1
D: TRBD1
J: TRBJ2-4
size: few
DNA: TGCGCCAGCAGCGAGGGGACAGGACCCATCGGGGGCAAAAACATTCAGTACTTC
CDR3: CASSEGTGPIGGKNIQYF